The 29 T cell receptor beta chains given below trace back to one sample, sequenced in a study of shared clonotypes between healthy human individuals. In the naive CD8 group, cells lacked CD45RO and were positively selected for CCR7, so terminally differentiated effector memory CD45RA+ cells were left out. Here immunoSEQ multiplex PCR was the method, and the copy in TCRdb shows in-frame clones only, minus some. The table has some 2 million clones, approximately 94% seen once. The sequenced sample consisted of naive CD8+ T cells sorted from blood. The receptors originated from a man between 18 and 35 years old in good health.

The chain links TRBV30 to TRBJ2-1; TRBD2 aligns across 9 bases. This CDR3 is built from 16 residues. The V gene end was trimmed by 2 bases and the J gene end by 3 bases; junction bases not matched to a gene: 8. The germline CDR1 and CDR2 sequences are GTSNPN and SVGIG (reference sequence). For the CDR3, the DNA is TGTGCCTGGAGTTCCCCTAGCGGGGCTTACTACAATGAGCAGTTCTTC. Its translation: CAWSSPSGAYYNEQFF.

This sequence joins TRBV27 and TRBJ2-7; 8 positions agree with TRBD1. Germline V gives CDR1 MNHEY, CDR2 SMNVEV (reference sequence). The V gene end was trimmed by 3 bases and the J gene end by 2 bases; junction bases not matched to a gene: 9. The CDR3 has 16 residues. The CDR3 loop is CASSFQQGVSPYEQYF. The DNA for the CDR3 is TGTGCCAGCAGTTTCCAACAGGGGGTTTCGCCCTACGAGCAGTACTTC.

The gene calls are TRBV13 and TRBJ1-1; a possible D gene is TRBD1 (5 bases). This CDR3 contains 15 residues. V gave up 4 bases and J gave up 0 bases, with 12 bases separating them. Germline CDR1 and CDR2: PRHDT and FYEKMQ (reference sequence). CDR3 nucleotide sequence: TGTGCCAGCAGCTCAGCGGGGACGGTGAACACTGAAGCTTTCTTT. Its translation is CASSSAGTVNTEAFF.

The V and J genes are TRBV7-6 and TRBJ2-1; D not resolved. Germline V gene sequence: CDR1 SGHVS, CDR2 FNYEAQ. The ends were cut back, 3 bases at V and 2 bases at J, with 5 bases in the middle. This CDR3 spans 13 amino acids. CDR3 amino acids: CASSLDAYNEQFF. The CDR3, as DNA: TGTGCCAGCAGCTTGGACGCCTACAATGAGCAGTTCTTC.

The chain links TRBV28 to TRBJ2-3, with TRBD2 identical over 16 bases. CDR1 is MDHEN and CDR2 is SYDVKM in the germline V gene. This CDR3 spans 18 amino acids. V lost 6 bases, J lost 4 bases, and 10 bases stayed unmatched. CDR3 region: CASSPPGLAGGRADTQYF. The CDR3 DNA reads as TGTGCCAGCAGCCCACCGGGACTAGCGGGGGGGCGGGCAGATACGCAGTATTTT.

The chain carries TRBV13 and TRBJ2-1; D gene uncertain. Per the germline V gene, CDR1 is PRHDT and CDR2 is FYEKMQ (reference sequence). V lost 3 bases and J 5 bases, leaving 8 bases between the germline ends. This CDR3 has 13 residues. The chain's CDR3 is CASSFIHDNEQFF. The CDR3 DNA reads TGTGCCAGCAGCTTCATACACGACAATGAGCAGTTCTTC. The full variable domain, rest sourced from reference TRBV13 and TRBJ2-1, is AAGVIQSPRHLIKEKRETATLKCYPIPRHDTVYWYQQGPGQDPQFLISFYEKMQSDKGSIPDRFSAQQFSDYHSELNMSSLELGDSALYFCASSFIHDNEQFFGPGTRLTVL.

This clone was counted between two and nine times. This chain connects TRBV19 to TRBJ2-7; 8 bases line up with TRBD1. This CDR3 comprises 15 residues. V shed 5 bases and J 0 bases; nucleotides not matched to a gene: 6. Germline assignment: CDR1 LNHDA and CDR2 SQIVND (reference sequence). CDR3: CASSPRTGSSYEQYF. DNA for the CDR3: TGTGCCAGTAGTCCACGGACAGGGAGCTCCTACGAGCAGTACTTC.

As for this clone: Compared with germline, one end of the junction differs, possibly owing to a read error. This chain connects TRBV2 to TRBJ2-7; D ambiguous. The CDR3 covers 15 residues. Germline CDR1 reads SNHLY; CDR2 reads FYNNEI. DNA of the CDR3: TGTGCCAGCAGGGAAGGCGCACAACCCTCCCACGAGCAGTACTTC. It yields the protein CASREGAQPSHEQYF.

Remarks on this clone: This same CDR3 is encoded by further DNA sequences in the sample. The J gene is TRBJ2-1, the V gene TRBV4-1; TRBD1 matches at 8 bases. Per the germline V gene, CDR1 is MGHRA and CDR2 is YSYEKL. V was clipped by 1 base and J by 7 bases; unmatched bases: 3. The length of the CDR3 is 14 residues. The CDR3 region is CASSQGQGWNEQFF. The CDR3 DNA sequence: TGCGCCAGCAGCCAAGGACAGGGGTGGAATGAGCAGTTCTTC.

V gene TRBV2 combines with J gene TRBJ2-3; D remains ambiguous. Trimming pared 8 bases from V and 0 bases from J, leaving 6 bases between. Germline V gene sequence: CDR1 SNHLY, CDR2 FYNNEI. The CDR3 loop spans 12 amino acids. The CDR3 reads CASEQSTDTQYF. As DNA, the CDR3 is TGTGCCAGCGAACAGAGCACAGATACGCAGTATTTT.

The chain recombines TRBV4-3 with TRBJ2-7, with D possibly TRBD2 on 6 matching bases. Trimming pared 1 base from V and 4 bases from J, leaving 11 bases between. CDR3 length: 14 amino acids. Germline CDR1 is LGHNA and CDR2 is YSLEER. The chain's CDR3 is CASSQGISGYEQYF. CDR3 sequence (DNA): TGCGCCAGCAGCCAAGGTATTAGCGGTTACGAGCAGTACTTC.

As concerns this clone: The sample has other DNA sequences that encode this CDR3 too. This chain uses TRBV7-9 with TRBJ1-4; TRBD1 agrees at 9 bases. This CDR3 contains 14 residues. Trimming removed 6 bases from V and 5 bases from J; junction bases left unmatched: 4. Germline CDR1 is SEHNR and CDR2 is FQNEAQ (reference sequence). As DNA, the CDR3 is TGTGCCAGCAGTTCCGGGACAGGGAATGAAAAACTGTTTTTT. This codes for CASSSGTGNEKLFF.

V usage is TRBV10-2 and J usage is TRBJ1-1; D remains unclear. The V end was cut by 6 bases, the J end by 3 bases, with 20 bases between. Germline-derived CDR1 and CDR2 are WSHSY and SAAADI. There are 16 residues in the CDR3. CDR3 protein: CASSYWEQWNHTEAFF. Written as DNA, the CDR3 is TGCGCCAGCAGCTATTGGGAGCAGTGGAATCACACTGAAGCTTTCTTT.

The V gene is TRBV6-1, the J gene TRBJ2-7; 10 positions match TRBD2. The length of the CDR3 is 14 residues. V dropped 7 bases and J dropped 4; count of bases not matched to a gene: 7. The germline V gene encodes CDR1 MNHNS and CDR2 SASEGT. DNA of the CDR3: TGTGCCAGCACTGCTAGCGGGGGAGGATACGAGCAGTACTTC. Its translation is CASTASGGGYEQYF.

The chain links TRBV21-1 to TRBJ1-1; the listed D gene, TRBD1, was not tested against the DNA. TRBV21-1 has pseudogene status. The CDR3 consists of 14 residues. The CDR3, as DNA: TGTGCCAGCAGCCCGGACAGGGGGCAAAGTGAAGCTTTCTTT. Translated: CASSPDRGQSEAFF.

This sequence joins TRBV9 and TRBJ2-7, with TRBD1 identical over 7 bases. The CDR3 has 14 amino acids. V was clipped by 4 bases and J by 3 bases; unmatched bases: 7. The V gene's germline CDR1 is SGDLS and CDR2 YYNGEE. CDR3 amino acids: CASSPWDSVYEQYF. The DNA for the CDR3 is TGTGCCAGCAGCCCCTGGGACAGCGTCTACGAGCAGTACTTC.

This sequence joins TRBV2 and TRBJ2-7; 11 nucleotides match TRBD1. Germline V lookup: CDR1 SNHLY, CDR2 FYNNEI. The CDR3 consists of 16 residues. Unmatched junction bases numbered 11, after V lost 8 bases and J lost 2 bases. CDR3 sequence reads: CASPPPSGQGAYEQYF. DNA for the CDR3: TGTGCCAGCCCACCTCCGTCGGGACAGGGGGCCTACGAGCAGTACTTC.

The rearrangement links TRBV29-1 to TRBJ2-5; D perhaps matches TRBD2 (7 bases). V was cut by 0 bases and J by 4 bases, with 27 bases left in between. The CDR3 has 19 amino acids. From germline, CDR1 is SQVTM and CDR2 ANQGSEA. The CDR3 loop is CSVEDRGGTGLLDLETQYF. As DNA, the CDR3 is TGCAGCGTTGAAGATAGGGGGGGAACGGGTCTACTGGACCTAGAGACCCAGTACTTC.

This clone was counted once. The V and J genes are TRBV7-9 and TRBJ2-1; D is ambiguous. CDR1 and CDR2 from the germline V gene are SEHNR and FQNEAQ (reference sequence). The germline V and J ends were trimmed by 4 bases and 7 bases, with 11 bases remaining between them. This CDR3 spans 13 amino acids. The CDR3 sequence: CASSYVVVNEQFF. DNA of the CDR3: TGTGCCAGCAGCTACGTCGTAGTTAATGAGCAGTTCTTC.

CDR3 nucleotide sequence: TGTGCCAGCTCACCACCCCCGGGACAGGGTAATACCGGGGAGCTGTTTTTT. Protein product: CASSPPPGQGNTGELFF. The chain recombines TRBV18 with TRBJ2-2; 9 bases line up with TRBD1. CDR3 size: 17 residues. The junction had 7 bases not matched to a gene; V was cut back by 0 bases and J by 5 bases. The germline V gene has CDR1 KGHSH and CDR2 LQKENI.

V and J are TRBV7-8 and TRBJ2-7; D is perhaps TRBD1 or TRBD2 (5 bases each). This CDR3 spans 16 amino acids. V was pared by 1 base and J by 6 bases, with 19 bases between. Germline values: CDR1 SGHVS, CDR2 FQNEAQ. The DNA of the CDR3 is TGTGCCAGCAGCTTAGTTCCTGAGGGGTATTGGCGCGAGCAGTACTTC. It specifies CASSLVPEGYWREQYF.

CDR3 nucleotide sequence: TGTGCCAGCAGCGTAGCTCAAAGAGGGACAGGGTACCCCGGGGAGCTGTTTTTT. This translates into CASSVAQRGTGYPGELFF. The chain joins TRBV9 to TRBJ2-2, with TRBD1 matching over 9 bases. The V gene's germline CDR1 is SGDLS and CDR2 YYNGEE. V was clipped by 0 bases and J by 6 bases; unmatched bases: 12. The CDR3 runs 18 residues.

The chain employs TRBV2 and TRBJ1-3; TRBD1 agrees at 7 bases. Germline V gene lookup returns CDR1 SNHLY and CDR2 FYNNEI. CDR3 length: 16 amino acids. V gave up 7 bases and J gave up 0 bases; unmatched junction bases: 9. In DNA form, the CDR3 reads TGTGCCAGCACCTATGAGGGGACAGACTCTGGAAACACCATATATTTT. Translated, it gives CASTYEGTDSGNTIYF.

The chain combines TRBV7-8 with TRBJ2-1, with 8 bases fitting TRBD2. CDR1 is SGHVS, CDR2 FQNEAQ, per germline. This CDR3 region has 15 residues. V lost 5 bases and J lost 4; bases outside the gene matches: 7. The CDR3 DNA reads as TGTGCCAGCAGCCCGGGGCTAGCGGGTTACAATGAGCAGTTCTTC. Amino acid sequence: CASSPGLAGYNEQFF.

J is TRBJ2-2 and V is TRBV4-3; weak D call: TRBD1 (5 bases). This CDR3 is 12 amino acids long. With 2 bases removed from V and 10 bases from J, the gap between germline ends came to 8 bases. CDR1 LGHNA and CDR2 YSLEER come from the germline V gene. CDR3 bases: TGCGCCAGCAGCCAATGGGGCGAGGAGCTGTTTTTT. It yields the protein CASSQWGEELFF.

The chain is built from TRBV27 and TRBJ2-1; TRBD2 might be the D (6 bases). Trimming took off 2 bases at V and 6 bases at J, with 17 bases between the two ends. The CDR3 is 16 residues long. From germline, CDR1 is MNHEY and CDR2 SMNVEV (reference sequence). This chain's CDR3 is CASSLSPGTHLNEQFF. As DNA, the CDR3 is TGTGCCAGCAGTTTAAGCCCCGGGACTCACCTCAATGAGCAGTTCTTC.

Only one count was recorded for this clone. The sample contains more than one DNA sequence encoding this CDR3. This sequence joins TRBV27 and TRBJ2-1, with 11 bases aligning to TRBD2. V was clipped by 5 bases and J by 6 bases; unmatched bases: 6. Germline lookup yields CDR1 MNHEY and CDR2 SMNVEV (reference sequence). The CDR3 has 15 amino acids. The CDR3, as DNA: TGTGCCAGCAGTCCAGGGACTAGCGGAGCCAATGAGCAGTTCTTC. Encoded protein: CASSPGTSGANEQFF.

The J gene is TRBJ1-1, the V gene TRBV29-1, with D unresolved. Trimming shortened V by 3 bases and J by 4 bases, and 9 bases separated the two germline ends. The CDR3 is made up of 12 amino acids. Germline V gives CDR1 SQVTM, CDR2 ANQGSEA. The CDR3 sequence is CSVDGGGTEAFF. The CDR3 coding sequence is TGCAGCGTTGACGGCGGTGGCACTGAAGCTTTCTTT.

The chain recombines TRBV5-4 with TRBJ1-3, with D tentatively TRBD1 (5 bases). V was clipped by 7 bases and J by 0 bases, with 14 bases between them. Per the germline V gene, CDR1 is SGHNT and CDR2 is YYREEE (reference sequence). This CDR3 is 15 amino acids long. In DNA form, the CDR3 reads TGTGCCAGCGGATTTTGGGGGGGCTCTGGAAACACCATATATTTT. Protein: CASGFWGGSGNTIYF.